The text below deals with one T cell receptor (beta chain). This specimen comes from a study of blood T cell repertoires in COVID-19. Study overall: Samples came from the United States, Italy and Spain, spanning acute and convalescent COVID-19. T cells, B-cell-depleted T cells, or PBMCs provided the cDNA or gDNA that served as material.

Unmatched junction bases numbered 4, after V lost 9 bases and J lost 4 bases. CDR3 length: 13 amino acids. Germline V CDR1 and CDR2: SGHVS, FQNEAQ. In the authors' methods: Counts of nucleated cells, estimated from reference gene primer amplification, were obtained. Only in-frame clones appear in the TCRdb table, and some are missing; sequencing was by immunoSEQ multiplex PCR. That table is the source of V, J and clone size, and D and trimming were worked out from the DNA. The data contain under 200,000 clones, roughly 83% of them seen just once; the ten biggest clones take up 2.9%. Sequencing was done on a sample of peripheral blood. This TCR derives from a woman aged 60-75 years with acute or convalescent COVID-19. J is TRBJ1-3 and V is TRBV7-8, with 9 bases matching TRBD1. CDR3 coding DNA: TGTGCCAGTCACAGGGGGCCAGGAAACACCATATATTTT. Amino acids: CASHRGPGNTIYF. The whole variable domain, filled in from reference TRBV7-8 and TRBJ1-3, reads GAGVSQSPRYKVAKRGQDVALRCDPISGHVSLFWYQQALGQGPEFLTYFQNEAQLDKSGLPSDRFFAERPEGSVSTLKIQRTQQEDSAVYLCASHRGPGNTIYFGEGSWLTVV.